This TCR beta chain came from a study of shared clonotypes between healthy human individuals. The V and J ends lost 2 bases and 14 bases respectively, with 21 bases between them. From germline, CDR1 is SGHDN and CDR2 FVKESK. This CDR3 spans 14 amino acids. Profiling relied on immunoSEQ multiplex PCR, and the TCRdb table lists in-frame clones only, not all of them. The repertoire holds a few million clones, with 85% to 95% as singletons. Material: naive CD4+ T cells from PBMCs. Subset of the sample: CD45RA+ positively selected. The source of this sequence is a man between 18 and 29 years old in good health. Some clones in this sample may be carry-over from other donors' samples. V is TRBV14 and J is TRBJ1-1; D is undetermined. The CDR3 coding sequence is TGTGCCAGCAGCCAATTTTCGACGGGAGAAACGGCGTTCTTT. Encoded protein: CASSQFSTGETAFF.